This is a list of T cell receptor beta chains from one sample in a study of CD8 T cells and mutated HIV epitopes. No cognate antigen is known for these TCRs. TCRdb passed the single-cell sequencing reads through MiXCR, listing each CDR3 protein once. The listing records 9 to 10 distinct CDR3 sequences. The starting material was CD8+ T cells from blood cultured with a non-adapted viral peptide, obtained during chronic HIV-1 infection. All receptors derive from a woman in her thirties with HIV-1 infection. Both conserved end residues are part of each CDR3. D genes are given only for firm matches. Clone size is not always given. Where it is, it says once, few, many or a class for expanded clones.

TRBJ2-1 . . TRBV9 CASSARDKNYNEQFF TGTGCCAGCAGCGCCCGGGACAAAAATTACAATGAGCAGTTCTTC
TRBJ1-6 hyperexpanded . TRBV6-1 CASSSRWSGTRERGSPLHF TGTGCCAGCTCCTCCAGGTGGTCGGGGACAAGGGAAAGGGGTTCACCCCTCCACTTT
TRBJ1-6 few . TRBV28 CASSSRWSETWERGSPLHF TGTGCCAGCTCCTCCAGGTGGTCGGAGACATGGGAAAGGGGTTCACCCCTCCATTTT
TRBJ1-6 . . TRBV28 CASSSRWSGTRVGGSPLHF TGTGCCAGCTCCTCCAGGTGGTCGGGGACAAGGGTAGGGGGTTCACCCCTCCACTTC